These T cell receptor beta chains were read from a single sample in a study of CD8 T cells in Susac syndrome. MiXCR was run by TCRdb on the immunoSEQ multiplex PCR reads, yielding one entry per CDR3 protein. This table has about 84,000 distinct CDR3 sequences, approximately 92% appearing once. Sequenced input: CD8+ T cells from PBMCs. The receptors derive from a human donor in good health. Both conserved end residues are part of each CDR3. D genes are given only for firm matches. Clone size is stated in some rows and not others, as once, few, many or a class when expanded.

cdr3_length: 13; v_call: TRBV9; j_call: TRBJ1-1; d_call: NA; clone_size: once; cdr3_aa: CASSSGSLGIAFF; cdr3_nt: TGTGCCAGCAGCTCGGGGTCCCTAGGAATAGCTTTCTTT
cdr3_length: 15; v_call: TRBV2; j_call: TRBJ2-4; d_call: NA; clone_size: NA; cdr3_aa: CASSEVGEWVYIQYF; cdr3_nt: TGTGCCAGCAGTGAAGTGGGAGAGTGGGTCTACATTCAGTACTTC
cdr3_length: 15; v_call: TRBV4-1; j_call: TRBJ2-7; d_call: TRBD1; clone_size: NA; cdr3_aa: CASSHPGQGVDEQYF; cdr3_nt: TGCGCCAGCAGCCACCCCGGACAGGGAGTAGATGAGCAGTACTTC
cdr3_length: 16; v_call: TRBV5-1; j_call: TRBJ2-7; d_call: TRBD1; clone_size: NA; cdr3_aa: CASSLGVIQGVDEQYF; cdr3_nt: TGCGCCAGCAGCTTGGGAGTGATCCAGGGGGTCGACGAGCAGTACTTC
cdr3_length: 14; v_call: TRBV7-8; j_call: TRBJ1-2; d_call: NA; clone_size: NA; cdr3_aa: CASTPDGSNYGYTF; cdr3_nt: TGTGCCAGCACCCCGGACGGCTCTAACTATGGCTACACCTTC
cdr3_length: 17; v_call: TRBV6-5; j_call: TRBJ2-7; d_call: NA; clone_size: NA; cdr3_aa: CASSYSLIQGRVYEQYF; cdr3_nt: TGTGCCAGCAGTTACTCGTTAATACAGGGCCGCGTCTACGAGCAGTACTTC
cdr3_length: 17; v_call: TRBV6-2/TRBV6-3; j_call: TRBJ2-5; d_call: TRBD2; clone_size: NA; cdr3_aa: CASSFLLRTSEWETQYF; cdr3_nt: TGTGCCAGCAGTTTCCTCTTGCGGACTAGCGAGTGGGAGACCCAGTACTTC
cdr3_length: 14; v_call: TRBV28; j_call: TRBJ1-3; d_call: NA; clone_size: NA; cdr3_aa: CASSNMGSGNTIYF; cdr3_nt: TGTGCCAGCAGTAATATGGGGTCTGGAAACACCATATATTTT
cdr3_length: 16; v_call: TRBV4-1; j_call: TRBJ1-1; d_call: NA; clone_size: NA; cdr3_aa: CASSQDKPSPNTEAFF; cdr3_nt: TGCGCCAGCAGCCAAGATAAGCCTTCCCCGAACACTGAAGCTTTCTTT
cdr3_length: 14; v_call: TRBV24-1; j_call: TRBJ2-5; d_call: NA; clone_size: few; cdr3_aa: CATSDSTRGETQYF; cdr3_nt: TGTGCCACCAGTGACTCGACCAGGGGCGAGACCCAGTACTTC
cdr3_length: 15; v_call: TRBV7-9; j_call: TRBJ2-3; d_call: NA; clone_size: NA; cdr3_aa: CASSLNSASTDTQYF; cdr3_nt: TGTGCCAGCAGCTTAAATTCAGCTAGCACAGATACGCAGTATTTT
cdr3_length: 17; v_call: TRBV27; j_call: TRBJ2-3; d_call: NA; clone_size: NA; cdr3_aa: CASSFTPGGESTDTQYF; cdr3_nt: TGTGCCAGCAGTTTCACCCCGGGCGGCGAAAGCACAGATACGCAGTATTTT
cdr3_length: 12; v_call: TRBV5-1; j_call: TRBJ2-1; d_call: NA; clone_size: NA; cdr3_aa: CASSFGVDEQFF; cdr3_nt: TGCGCCAGCAGCTTCGGTGTGGATGAGCAGTTCTTC
cdr3_length: 10; v_call: TRBV29-1; j_call: TRBJ1-1; d_call: NA; clone_size: NA; cdr3_aa: CSSTQPEAFF; cdr3_nt: TGCAGCTCAACCCAGCCTGAAGCTTTCTTT
cdr3_length: 10; v_call: TRBV20-1; j_call: TRBJ2-3; d_call: NA; clone_size: NA; cdr3_aa: CSASPWTQYF; cdr3_nt: TGCAGTGCTAGCCCATGGACGCAGTATTTT
cdr3_length: 17; v_call: TRBV13; j_call: TRBJ2-3; d_call: TRBD2; clone_size: NA; cdr3_aa: CASSLRGSGAFRDTQYF; cdr3_nt: TGTGCCAGCAGCTTAAGGGGTAGCGGGGCATTTAGAGATACGCAGTATTTT
cdr3_length: 14; v_call: TRBV27; j_call: TRBJ2-7; d_call: NA; clone_size: NA; cdr3_aa: CASSPKQGSDEQYF; cdr3_nt: TGTGCCAGCAGTCCTAAACAGGGTTCGGACGAGCAGTACTTC
cdr3_length: 13; v_call: TRBV2; j_call: TRBJ2-3; d_call: NA; clone_size: NA; cdr3_aa: CARKAGAMPTQYF; cdr3_nt: TGTGCCAGGAAGGCAGGGGCCATGCCGACGCAGTATTTT
cdr3_length: 14; v_call: TRBV9; j_call: TRBJ2-3; d_call: NA; clone_size: NA; cdr3_aa: CASSEDRGKDTQYF; cdr3_nt: TGTGCCAGCAGCGAGGACAGAGGGAAAGATACGCAGTATTTT
cdr3_length: 15; v_call: TRBV29-1; j_call: TRBJ2-3; d_call: NA; clone_size: NA; cdr3_aa: CSVDGPEGSLGTQYF; cdr3_nt: TGCAGCGTTGATGGGCCCGAGGGGAGTTTAGGTACGCAGTATTTT
cdr3_length: 15; v_call: TRBV9; j_call: TRBJ1-4; d_call: NA; clone_size: once; cdr3_aa: CASSLGVATNEKLFF; cdr3_nt: TGTGCCAGCAGCCTGGGGGTTGCAACTAATGAAAAACTGTTTTTT
cdr3_length: 15; v_call: TRBV20-1; j_call: TRBJ1-3; d_call: NA; clone_size: NA; cdr3_aa: CSARVPNFLGNTIYF; cdr3_nt: TGCAGTGCTAGAGTCCCCAATTTTTTAGGAAACACCATATATTTT
cdr3_length: 16; v_call: TRBV25-1; j_call: TRBJ2-1; d_call: NA; clone_size: NA; cdr3_aa: CASSRQAIRSYNEQFF; cdr3_nt: TGTGCCAGCAGCAGACAGGCAATCCGATCTTACAATGAGCAGTTCTTC
cdr3_length: 15; v_call: TRBV20-1; j_call: TRBJ2-3; d_call: TRBD2; clone_size: NA; cdr3_aa: CSAKTSGGALHTQYF; cdr3_nt: TGCAGTGCCAAGACTAGCGGGGGGGCCCTACATACGCAGTATTTT
cdr3_length: 13; v_call: TRBV6-1; j_call: TRBJ2-7; d_call: NA; clone_size: NA; cdr3_aa: CASSEAGSREQYF; cdr3_nt: TGTGCCAGCAGTGAAGCGGGGAGCCGGGAGCAGTACTTC
cdr3_length: 16; v_call: TRBV5-1; j_call: TRBJ2-5; d_call: NA; clone_size: NA; cdr3_aa: CASSLDFWGAQETQYF; cdr3_nt: TGCGCCAGCAGCTTGGATTTTTGGGGGGCCCAAGAGACCCAGTACTTC
cdr3_length: 13; v_call: TRBV12-5; j_call: TRBJ2-5; d_call: NA; clone_size: NA; cdr3_aa: CASGPTRQEPQYF; cdr3_nt: TGTGCTAGTGGCCCAACGAGACAAGAGCCCCAGTACTTC
cdr3_length: 11; v_call: TRBV6-5; j_call: TRBJ1-1; d_call: NA; clone_size: NA; cdr3_aa: CASSPGLEAFF; cdr3_nt: TGTGCCAGCAGTCCCGGGCTTGAAGCTTTCTTT
cdr3_length: 16; v_call: TRBV23-1; j_call: TRBJ2-7; d_call: TRBD2; clone_size: NA; cdr3_aa: CASSQSAGGFLYEQYF; cdr3_nt: TGCGCCAGCAGTCAATCGGCGGGGGGTTTTCTCTACGAGCAGTACTTC
cdr3_length: 13; v_call: TRBV7-3; j_call: TRBJ2-5; d_call: NA; clone_size: NA; cdr3_aa: CASSAQSWETQYF; cdr3_nt: TGTGCCAGCAGCGCTCAAAGTTGGGAGACCCAGTACTTC
cdr3_length: 12; v_call: TRBV7-9; j_call: TRBJ2-7; d_call: NA; clone_size: NA; cdr3_aa: CASSLASNEQYF; cdr3_nt: TGTGCCAGCAGCTTAGCTAGCAACGAGCAGTACTTC
cdr3_length: 13; v_call: TRBV15; j_call: TRBJ2-5; d_call: NA; clone_size: NA; cdr3_aa: CATSRGLQETQYF; cdr3_nt: TGTGCCACCAGCCGCGGACTGCAAGAGACCCAGTACTTC
cdr3_length: 18; v_call: TRBV19; j_call: TRBJ2-3; d_call: TRBD2; clone_size: NA; cdr3_aa: CASSVFSGGAAPTDTQYF; cdr3_nt: TGTGCCAGTAGTGTTTTTAGCGGGGGGGCAGCGCCGACAGATACGCAGTATTTT
cdr3_length: 16; v_call: TRBV9; j_call: TRBJ1-3; d_call: NA; clone_size: NA; cdr3_aa: CASSVARADSGNTIYF; cdr3_nt: TGTGCCAGCAGCGTAGCTCGGGCAGACTCTGGAAACACCATATATTTT
cdr3_length: 16; v_call: TRBV5-6; j_call: TRBJ2-1; d_call: NA; clone_size: NA; cdr3_aa: CASSGALGSSYNEQFF; cdr3_nt: TGTGCCAGCAGCGGGGCCCTTGGGAGCTCCTACAATGAGCAGTTCTTC
cdr3_length: 15; v_call: TRBV5-6; j_call: TRBJ1-1; d_call: NA; clone_size: NA; cdr3_aa: CASSSVGHLNTEAFF; cdr3_nt: TGTGCCAGCAGCTCCGTGGGGCACCTGAACACTGAAGCTTTCTTT
cdr3_length: 13; v_call: TRBV5-6; j_call: TRBJ2-7; d_call: NA; clone_size: few; cdr3_aa: CASSDLKGWEQYF; cdr3_nt: TGTGCCAGCAGCGACCTGAAGGGGTGGGAGCAGTACTTC
cdr3_length: 12; v_call: TRBV6-5; j_call: TRBJ1-5; d_call: NA; clone_size: NA; cdr3_aa: CASRGSNQPQHF; cdr3_nt: TGTGCCAGCCGCGGAAGCAATCAGCCCCAGCATTTT
cdr3_length: 15; v_call: TRBV5-6; j_call: TRBJ1-2; d_call: TRBD1; clone_size: NA; cdr3_aa: CASSYGTGGYYGYTF; cdr3_nt: TGTGCCAGCAGCTACGGGACAGGGGGATACTATGGCTACACCTTC
cdr3_length: 16; v_call: TRBV23-1; j_call: TRBJ2-6; d_call: TRBD1; clone_size: NA; cdr3_aa: CARTRGQGAGANVLTF; cdr3_nt: TGCGCCAGGACCCGGGGACAGGGGGCCGGGGCCAACGTCCTGACTTTC
cdr3_length: 13; v_call: TRBV5-1; j_call: TRBJ2-1; d_call: NA; clone_size: once; cdr3_aa: CASRDSRGHEQFF; cdr3_nt: TGCGCCAGCAGGGACTCCCGCGGCCATGAGCAGTTCTTC
cdr3_length: 14; v_call: TRBV7-9; j_call: TRBJ1-5; d_call: NA; clone_size: once; cdr3_aa: CASSPMGSNQPQHF; cdr3_nt: TGTGCCAGCAGCCCCATGGGTAGCAATCAGCCCCAGCATTTT
cdr3_length: 15; v_call: TRBV6-1; j_call: TRBJ1-2; d_call: NA; clone_size: NA; cdr3_aa: CASSEYPAANYGYTF; cdr3_nt: TGTGCCAGCAGTGAATATCCGGCTGCTAACTATGGCTACACCTTC
cdr3_length: 14; v_call: TRBV6-1; j_call: TRBJ2-5; d_call: NA; clone_size: NA; cdr3_aa: CASSEKTSQETQYF; cdr3_nt: TGTGCCAGCAGTGAAAAAACTAGCCAAGAGACCCAGTACTTC
cdr3_length: 18; v_call: TRBV27; j_call: TRBJ2-3; d_call: TRBD2; clone_size: NA; cdr3_aa: CASSESGWASGVGDTQYF; cdr3_nt: TGTGCCAGCAGTGAATCGGGCTGGGCTAGCGGGGTCGGAGATACGCAGTATTTT
cdr3_length: 15; v_call: TRBV7-3; j_call: TRBJ1-2; d_call: NA; clone_size: NA; cdr3_aa: CASSPVPGPNYGYTF; cdr3_nt: TGTGCCAGCAGTCCCGTGCCCGGCCCCAACTATGGCTACACCTTC
cdr3_length: 17; v_call: TRBV3-1; j_call: TRBJ1-4; d_call: TRBD1; clone_size: few; cdr3_aa: CASSQEGPGQGPEKLFF; cdr3_nt: TGTGCCAGCAGCCAAGAAGGGCCGGGACAGGGACCCGAAAAACTGTTTTTT
cdr3_length: 16; v_call: TRBV9; j_call: TRBJ2-7; d_call: TRBD2; clone_size: NA; cdr3_aa: CASSPSGLAGSYEQYF; cdr3_nt: TGTGCCAGCAGCCCCTCGGGACTAGCGGGGTCCTACGAGCAGTACTTC
cdr3_length: 15; v_call: TRBV14; j_call: TRBJ2-2; d_call: NA; clone_size: NA; cdr3_aa: CASSQVYANTGELFF; cdr3_nt: TGTGCCAGCAGCCAAGTTTACGCGAACACCGGGGAGCTGTTTTTT